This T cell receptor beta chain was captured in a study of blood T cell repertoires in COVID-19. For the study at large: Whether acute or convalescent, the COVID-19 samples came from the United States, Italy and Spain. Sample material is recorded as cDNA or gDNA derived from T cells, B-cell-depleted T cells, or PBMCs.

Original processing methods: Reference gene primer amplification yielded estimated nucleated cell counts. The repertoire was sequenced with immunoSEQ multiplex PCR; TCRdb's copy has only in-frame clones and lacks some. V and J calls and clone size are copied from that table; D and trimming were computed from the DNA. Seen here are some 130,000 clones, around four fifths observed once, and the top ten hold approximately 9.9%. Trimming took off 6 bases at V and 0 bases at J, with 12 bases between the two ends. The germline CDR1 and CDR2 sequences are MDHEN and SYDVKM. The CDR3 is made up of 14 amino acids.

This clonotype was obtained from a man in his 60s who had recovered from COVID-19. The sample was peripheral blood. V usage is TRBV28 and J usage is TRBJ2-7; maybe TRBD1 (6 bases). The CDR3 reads CASRSTGSSYEQYF. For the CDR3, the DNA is TGTGCCAGCAGGAGCACAGGGAGCTCCTACGAGCAGTACTTC.